A single sample gave rise to the 27 T cell receptor beta chains below, sequenced in a study of cytomegalovirus exposure and HLA in healthy donors. PCR was performed using 60 Vbeta and 13 Jbeta primers. The data were produced by immunoSEQ multiplex PCR, yet TCRdb's version contains in-frame clones alone and is incomplete. This table holds more than 85,000 clones, around 60% found once. What was sequenced was PBMCs. These receptors originate from a human donor in good health.

J is TRBJ2-1 and V is TRBV25-1; 8 bases agree with TRBD1. V lost 6 bases, J lost 0 bases, and 7 bases stayed unmatched. The CDR3 loop spans 16 amino acids. Germline-derived CDR1 and CDR2 are MGHDK and SYGVNS. CDR3 region: CASSAFTGGSYNEQFF. The CDR3 DNA sequence: TGTGCCAGCAGCGCTTTTACAGGGGGCTCCTACAATGAGCAGTTCTTC.

The sample holds a few counts of this clone. V usage is TRBV11-1 and J usage is TRBJ2-7; D ambiguous. The V gene lost 1 base and the J gene lost 6 bases, with 10 bases spanning the gap. The germline gives CDR1 SGHAT, CDR2 FQDESV (reference sequence). CDR3 size: 13 residues. The CDR3 is CASSLGLEREQYF. The CDR3 DNA reads TGTGCCAGCAGCTTAGGATTAGAGCGCGAGCAGTACTTC.

This rearrangement joins TRBV20-1 to TRBJ2-5; D is uncertain. CDR1 DFQATT and CDR2 SNEGSKA come from the germline V gene (reference sequence). Between the trimmed V and J ends, which lost 7 bases and 2 bases, there was a span of 8 bases. The CDR3 is 11 amino acids. The CDR3 DNA follows: TGCAGTGGTCCGTTGCAAGAGACCCAGTACTTC. Protein product: CSGPLQETQYF.

This clone appeared once. The chain has TRBV6-5 and TRBJ1-1; tentative D call: TRBD1 (5 bases). From germline, CDR1 is MNHEY and CDR2 SVGAGI. CDR3 length: 12 residues. V dropped 6 bases and J dropped 7 bases, with 12 bases sitting between them. CDR3 region: CASSLDRNEAFF. The CDR3 DNA reads TGTGCCAGCAGCCTAGACAGAAATGAAGCTTTCTTT.

The chain recombines TRBV27 with TRBJ1-6; D not resolved. The germline V and J ends were trimmed by 3 bases and 7 bases, with 10 bases remaining between them. This CDR3 region has 14 residues. Per the germline V gene, CDR1 is MNHEY and CDR2 is SMNVEV (reference sequence). Here the CDR3 DNA reads TGTGCCAGCAGTTTGGTCAACCAGAATTCACCCCTCCACTTT. Its protein is CASSLVNQNSPLHF.

This clone came up a few times. The chain joins TRBV27 to TRBJ1-1; possibly TRBD1 for D (5 bases). CDR3 size: 13 residues. With 2 bases removed from V and 7 bases from J, the gap between germline ends came to 11 bases. Germline V gene lookup returns CDR1 MNHEY and CDR2 SMNVEV (reference sequence). The CDR3 sequence: CASSLGVGGEAFF. CDR3 in DNA: TGTGCCAGCAGTTTAGGGGTCGGGGGTGAAGCTTTCTTT.

The V gene is TRBV7-9, the J gene TRBJ1-1, with D unresolved. This CDR3 is built from 13 residues. Trimming left V 1 base short and J 4 bases short, with 7 bases between. Germline V gene data show CDR1 as SEHNR and CDR2 as FQNEAQ (reference sequence). As DNA, the CDR3 is TGTGCCAGCAGCTTAGACAGTCCCACTGAAGCTTTCTTT. Translation gives CASSLDSPTEAFF.

J is TRBJ1-4 and V is TRBV4-1, with D tentatively TRBD1 (5 bases). The CDR3 is 16 residues long. Per germline, CDR1 MGHRA and CDR2 YSYEKL. V shed 1 base and J shed 5 bases, with 14 bases lying between them. The CDR3 protein is CASSQVGWQGNEKLFF. For the CDR3, the DNA is TGCGCCAGCAGCCAAGTGGGTTGGCAGGGAAATGAAAAACTGTTTTTT.

The gene calls are TRBV2 and TRBJ1-2, with D perhaps TRBD1 (6 bases). The V end was cut by 8 bases, the J end by 4 bases, with 11 bases between. This CDR3 is built from 12 residues. CDR1 SNHLY and CDR2 FYNNEI come from the germline V gene. This CDR3 reads CASLGQLYGYTF. CDR3 DNA sequence: TGTGCCAGCCTTGGACAGCTCTATGGCTACACCTTC.

Only a few counts were recorded for this clone. The chain recombines TRBV6-1 with TRBJ1-1; 12 nucleotides align to TRBD1. The CDR3 is 15 residues long. Germline V gene lookup returns CDR1 MNHNS and CDR2 SASEGT. The V gene end was trimmed by 4 bases and the J gene end by 4 bases; junction bases not matched to a gene: 4. DNA of the CDR3: TGTGCCAGCAGTGCTTGGGACAGGGGGCCCACTGAAGCTTTCTTT. Its protein product is CASSAWDRGPTEAFF.

The chain carries TRBV19 and TRBJ2-3; weak D call: TRBD1 (6 bases). The CDR3 covers 14 residues. Germline V lookup: CDR1 LNHDA, CDR2 SQIVND (reference sequence). V dropped 4 bases and J dropped 6 bases, with 14 bases sitting between them. In DNA form, the CDR3 reads TGTGCCAGTAGTAACAACAGGGTAGCGGATACGCAGTATTTT. It specifies CASSNNRVADTQYF.

V usage is TRBV7-9 and J usage is TRBJ2-7; tentatively, D is TRBD1 (5 bases). From germline, CDR1 is SEHNR and CDR2 FQNEAQ (reference sequence). There are 14 residues in the CDR3. Trimming removed 5 bases at V and 2 bases at J, with 13 bases between. Written as DNA, the CDR3 is TGTGCCAGCAGCCCTCCAAGACAGCCCTACGAGCAGTACTTC. Translation gives CASSPPRQPYEQYF.

About this clone: The same CDR3 can be traced to other DNA sequences in this sample. The chain joins TRBV5-1 to TRBJ1-1, with D possibly TRBD1 on 5 matching bases. The V end lost 4 bases, the J end lost 1 base, and 11 bases lay between the germline ends. CDR3 size: 14 residues. Germline V gene lookup returns CDR1 SGHRS and CDR2 YFSETQ. The CDR3 DNA reads TGCGCCAGCAGCCTAAACACAGGGAACACTGAAGCTTTCTTT. This sequence encodes CASSLNTGNTEAFF.

The chain employs TRBV19 and TRBJ1-1; no clear D. Trimming pared 9 bases from V and 0 bases from J, leaving 17 bases between. Germline V CDR1 and CDR2: LNHDA, SQIVND (reference sequence). The CDR3 runs 15 residues. CDR3 region: CASQDTVPMNTEAFF. In nucleotides, the CDR3 is TGTGCCAGCCAAGACACCGTACCCATGAACACTGAAGCTTTCTTT.

This chain links TRBV7-9 with TRBJ2-7; D is perhaps TRBD1 (6 bases). This CDR3 is built from 13 residues. The germline V gene has CDR1 SEHNR and CDR2 FQNEAQ (reference sequence). V lost 6 bases and J lost 1, with 10 bases in between. As DNA, the CDR3 is TGTGCCAGCAGTGACAGGTCGTCCTACGAGCAGTACTTC. Translation gives CASSDRSSYEQYF.

This sequence joins TRBV5-1 and TRBJ2-2, with 9 positions matching TRBD1. The CDR3 consists of 17 residues. With V trimmed by 6 bases and J by 1 base, 10 bases remained unmatched. Germline V gives CDR1 SGHRS, CDR2 YFSETQ. This chain's CDR3 is CASKARGTGMNTGELFF. The CDR3 DNA is TGCGCCAGCAAAGCTAGGGGGACAGGGATGAACACCGGGGAGCTGTTTTTT. The entire variable domain, with the rest obtained from reference TRBV5-1 and TRBJ2-2, is as follows: KAGVTQTPRYLIKTRGQQVTLSCSPISGHRSVSWYQQTPGQGLQFLFEYFSETQRNKGNFPGRFSGRQFSNSRSEMNVSTLELGDSALYLCASKARGTGMNTGELFFGEGSRLTVL.

The CDR3 nucleotides are TGTGCCAGCAGCCCCCGGACAGGCAAAAACACCATATATTTT. As protein: CASSPRTGKNTIYF. The chain joins TRBV7-8 to TRBJ1-3; TRBD1 aligns across 7 bases. Germline V gene data show CDR1 as SGHVS and CDR2 as FQNEAQ. With V trimmed by 5 bases and J by 6 bases, 7 bases remained unmatched. The CDR3 covers 14 residues.

The chain couples TRBV7-9 to TRBJ1-2; D is possibly TRBD1 (6 bases). The V gene lost 3 bases and the J gene lost 4 bases, with 12 bases spanning the gap. The CDR3 is 14 residues long. Germline CDR1 reads SEHNR; CDR2 reads FQNEAQ (reference sequence). The CDR3 loop is CASSFAGDLYGYTF. The CDR3 DNA reads TGTGCCAGCAGCTTTGCAGGGGACCTCTATGGCTACACCTTC.

CDR3 nucleotides: TGTGCCAGCAGTCCTACCCCTAGCGGGAGGGGTGAGACCCAGTACTTC. Its translation: CASSPTPSGRGETQYF. This chain connects TRBV27 to TRBJ2-5, with TRBD2 matching 12 bases. With V trimmed by 5 bases and J by 5 bases, 9 bases remained unmatched. The V gene's germline CDR1 is MNHEY and CDR2 SMNVEV (reference sequence). The CDR3 has 16 amino acids.

This chain joins TRBV5-6 and TRBJ2-6; tentative D call: TRBD1 (6 bases). Germline CDR1 SGHDT, CDR2 YYEEEE. This CDR3 region has 15 residues. With 1 base removed from V and 2 bases from J, the gap between germline ends came to 7 bases. The CDR3 DNA reads TGTGCCAGCAGCTTGTGGGGGCCTGGGGCCAACGTCCTGACTTTC. This gives the protein CASSLWGPGANVLTF. The full variable domain, in which reference TRBV5-6 and TRBJ2-6 provide the parts outside the CDR3, is DAGVTQSPTHLIKTRGQQVTLRCSPKSGHDTVSWYQQALGQGPQFIFQYYEEEERQRGNFPDRFSGHQFPNYSSELNVNALLLGDSALYLCASSLWGPGANVLTFGAGSRLTVL.

The V and J genes are TRBV5-4 and TRBJ1-2; D may be TRBD1 (5 bases). CDR1 SGHNT and CDR2 YYREEE come from the germline V gene (reference sequence). Trimming pared 5 bases from V and 10 bases from J, leaving 21 bases between. CDR3 length: 14 amino acids. CDR3 in amino acids: CASRTQVFGGDYTF. DNA for the CDR3: TGTGCCAGCAGAACCCAGGTATTCGGAGGGGACTACACCTTC. Full variable domain (rest looked up from reference TRBV5-4 and TRBJ1-2): ETGVTQSPTHLIKTRGQQVTLRCSSQSGHNTVSWYQQALGQGPQFIFQYYREEENGRGNFPPRFSGLQFPNYSSELNVNALELDDSALYLCASRTQVFGGDYTFGSGTRLTVV.

The count of this clone is one. The rearrangement links TRBV19 to TRBJ1-1; 7 bases are shared with TRBD1. Losses at the gene ends were 6 bases for V and 0 bases for J; bases not matched to a gene: 10. CDR3 length: 16 amino acids. Per germline, CDR1 LNHDA and CDR2 SQIVND (reference sequence). CDR3 sequence (DNA): TGTGCCAGTAGCATCTCCCTGGGACAGATGAACACTGAAGCTTTCTTT. Its protein is CASSISLGQMNTEAFF.

The V gene is TRBV6-1, the J gene TRBJ1-3, with TRBD1 as a possible D gene (6 bases). CDR3 length equals 11 residues. V lost 6 bases, J lost 9 bases, and 9 bases lay in between. Germline values: CDR1 MNHNS, CDR2 SASEGT. CDR3 sequence reads: CASSVGGTIYF. The CDR3 DNA sequence: TGTGCCAGCAGCGTAGGGGGCACCATATATTTT.

The rearrangement joins TRBV7-9 to TRBJ2-3, with a tentative D call TRBD2 (5 bases). CDR1 is SEHNR and CDR2 is FQNEAQ in the germline V gene (reference sequence). The CDR3 is 16 amino acids. The V and J ends lost 4 bases and 3 bases respectively, with 17 bases between them. The CDR3 region has the DNA TGTGCCAGCAGCTCGTCACCCGGACTTAAGACAGATACGCAGTATTTT. It codes for CASSSSPGLKTDTQYF. Complete variable domain (other parts from reference TRBV7-9 and TRBJ2-3): DTGVSQNPRHKITKRGQNVTFRCDPISEHNRLYWYRQTLGQGPEFLTYFQNEAQLEKSRLLSDRFSAERPKGSFSTLEIQRTEQGDSAMYLCASSSSPGLKTDTQYFGPGTRLTVL.

This rearrangement joins TRBV27 to TRBJ2-2, with D possibly being TRBD1 (6 bases). Trimming left V 7 bases short and J 6 bases short, with 15 bases between. Germline loops: CDR1 MNHEY, CDR2 SMNVEV (reference sequence). The CDR3 consists of 14 residues. CDR3 residues: CASTTGYSSGELFF. CDR3 in DNA: TGTGCCAGCACGACAGGTTATTCCTCCGGGGAGCTGTTTTTT.

The chain employs TRBV5-1 and TRBJ2-1; a possible D gene is TRBD1 (6 bases). The CDR3 loop spans 14 amino acids. The germline V and J ends were trimmed by 2 bases and 4 bases, with 10 bases remaining between them. The germline CDR1 and CDR2 sequences are SGHRS and YFSETQ. The CDR3 reads CASSFTGLYNEQFF. CDR3 nucleotide sequence: TGCGCCAGCAGCTTTACAGGGCTATACAATGAGCAGTTCTTC. Filled out from reference TRBV5-1 and TRBJ2-1, the complete variable domain reads KAGVTQTPRYLIKTRGQQVTLSCSPISGHRSVSWYQQTPGQGLQFLFEYFSETQRNKGNFPGRFSGRQFSNSRSEMNVSTLELGDSALYLCASSFTGLYNEQFFGPGTRLTVL.

The chain couples TRBV6-5 to TRBJ2-5; 9 bases align to TRBD1. Per the germline V gene, CDR1 is MNHEY and CDR2 is SVGAGI. The junction had 10 bases not matched to a gene; V was cut back by 8 bases and J by 3 bases. The CDR3 length is 15 residues. The CDR3 loop reads CASRNRGLLEETQYF. In nucleotides, the CDR3 is TGTGCCAGCCGGAACAGGGGGCTGTTGGAAGAGACCCAGTACTTC.